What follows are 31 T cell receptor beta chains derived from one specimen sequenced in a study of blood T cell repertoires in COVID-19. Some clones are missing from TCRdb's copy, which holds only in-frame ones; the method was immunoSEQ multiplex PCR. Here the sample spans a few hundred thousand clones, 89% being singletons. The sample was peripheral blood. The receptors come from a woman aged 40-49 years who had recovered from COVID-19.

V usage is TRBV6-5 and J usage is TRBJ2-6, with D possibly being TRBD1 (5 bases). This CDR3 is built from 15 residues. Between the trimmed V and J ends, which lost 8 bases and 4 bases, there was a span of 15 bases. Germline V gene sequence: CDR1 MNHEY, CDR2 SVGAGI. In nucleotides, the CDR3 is TGTGCCAGCGGCCCGGTTGGGGCAGGGGCCAACGTCCTGACTTTC. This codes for CASGPVGAGANVLTF.

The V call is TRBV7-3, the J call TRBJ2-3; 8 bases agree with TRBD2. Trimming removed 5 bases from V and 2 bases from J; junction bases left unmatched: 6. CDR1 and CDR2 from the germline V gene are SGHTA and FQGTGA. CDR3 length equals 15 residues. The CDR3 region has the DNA TGTGCCAGCAGCCAAGCGGGGGCCCTCACAGATACGCAGTATTTT. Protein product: CASSQAGALTDTQYF.

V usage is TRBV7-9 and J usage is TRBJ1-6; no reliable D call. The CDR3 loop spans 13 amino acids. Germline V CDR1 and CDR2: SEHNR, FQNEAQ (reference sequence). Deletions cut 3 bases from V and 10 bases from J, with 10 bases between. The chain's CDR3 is CASSLEGRSPLHF. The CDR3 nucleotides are TGTGCCAGCAGCTTGGAGGGTCGGTCACCCCTCCACTTT.

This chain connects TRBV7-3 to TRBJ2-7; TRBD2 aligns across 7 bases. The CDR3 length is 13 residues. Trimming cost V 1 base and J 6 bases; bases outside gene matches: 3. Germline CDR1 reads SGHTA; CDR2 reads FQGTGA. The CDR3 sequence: CASSLMGGTEQYF. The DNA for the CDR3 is TGTGCCAGCAGCTTAATGGGAGGGACCGAGCAGTACTTC.

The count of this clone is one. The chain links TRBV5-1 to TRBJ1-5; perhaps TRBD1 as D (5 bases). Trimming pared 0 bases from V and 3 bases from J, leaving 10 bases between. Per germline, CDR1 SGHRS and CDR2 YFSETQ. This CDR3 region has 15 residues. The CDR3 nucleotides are TGCGCCAGCAGCTTGGCCGGGGGTGACAATCAGCCCCAGCATTTT. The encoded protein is CASSLAGGDNQPQHF.

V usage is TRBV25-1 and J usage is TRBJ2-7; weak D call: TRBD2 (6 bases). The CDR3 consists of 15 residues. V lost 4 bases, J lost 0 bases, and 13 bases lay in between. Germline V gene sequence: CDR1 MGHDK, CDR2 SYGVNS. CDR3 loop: CASSGIWRGSYEQYF. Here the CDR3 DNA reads TGTGCCAGCAGTGGCATCTGGAGGGGCTCCTACGAGCAGTACTTC.

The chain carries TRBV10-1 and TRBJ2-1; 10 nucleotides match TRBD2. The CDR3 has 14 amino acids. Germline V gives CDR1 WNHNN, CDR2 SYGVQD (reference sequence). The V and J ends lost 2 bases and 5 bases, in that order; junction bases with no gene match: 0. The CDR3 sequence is CASSEGTSDNEQFF. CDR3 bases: TGCGCCAGCAGTGAGGGGACTAGCGACAATGAGCAGTTCTTC.

The CDR3 nucleotides are TGTGCCAGCAGCCCTGGAACAGGGACCGACATAGGCGGTACGCAGTATTTT. It translates to CASSPGTGTDIGGTQYF. The V and J genes are TRBV5-4 and TRBJ2-3, with D perhaps TRBD1 (6 bases). V dropped 4 bases and J dropped 8 bases, with 26 bases sitting between them. Germline CDR1 reads SGHNT; CDR2 reads YYREEE (reference sequence). The CDR3 spans 17 residues.

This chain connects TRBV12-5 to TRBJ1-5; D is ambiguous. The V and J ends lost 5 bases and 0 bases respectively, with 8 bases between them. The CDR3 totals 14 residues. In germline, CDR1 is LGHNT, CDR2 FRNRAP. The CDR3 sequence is CASGGAYSNQPQHF. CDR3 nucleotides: TGTGCTAGTGGTGGAGCTTATAGCAATCAGCCCCAGCATTTT.

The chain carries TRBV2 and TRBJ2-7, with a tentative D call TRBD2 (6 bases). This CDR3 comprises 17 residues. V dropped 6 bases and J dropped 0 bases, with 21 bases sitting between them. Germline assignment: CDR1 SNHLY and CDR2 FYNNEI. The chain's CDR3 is CASSTQTPGVSSYEQYF. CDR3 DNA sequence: TGTGCCAGCAGCACCCAGACCCCGGGGGTTAGCTCCTACGAGCAGTACTTC.

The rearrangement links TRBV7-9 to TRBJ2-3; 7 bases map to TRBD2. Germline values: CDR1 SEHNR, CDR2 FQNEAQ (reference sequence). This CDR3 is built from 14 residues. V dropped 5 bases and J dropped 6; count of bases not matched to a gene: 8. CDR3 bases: TGTGCCAGCAGCCTCGGACTAGTGGTCGATACGCAGTATTTT. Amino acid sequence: CASSLGLVVDTQYF.

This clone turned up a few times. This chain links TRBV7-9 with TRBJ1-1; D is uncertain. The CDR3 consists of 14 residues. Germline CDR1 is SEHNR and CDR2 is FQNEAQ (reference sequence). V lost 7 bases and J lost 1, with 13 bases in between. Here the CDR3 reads CASIPRVGNTEAFF. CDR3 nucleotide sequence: TGTGCCAGCATCCCCCGGGTGGGGAACACTGAAGCTTTCTTT.

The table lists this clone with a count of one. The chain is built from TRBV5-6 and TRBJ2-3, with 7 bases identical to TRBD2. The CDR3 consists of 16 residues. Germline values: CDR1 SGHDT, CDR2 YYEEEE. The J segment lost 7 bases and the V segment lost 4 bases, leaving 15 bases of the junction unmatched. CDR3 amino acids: CASSLPTSPRPNTQYF. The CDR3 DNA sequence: TGTGCCAGCAGCCTCCCGACTAGCCCCCGACCAAATACGCAGTATTTT. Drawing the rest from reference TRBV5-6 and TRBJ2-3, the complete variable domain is DAGVTQSPTHLIKTRGQQVTLRCSPKSGHDTVSWYQQALGQGPQFIFQYYEEEERQRGNFPDRFSGHQFPNYSSELNVNALLLGDSALYLCASSLPTSPRPNTQYFGPGTRLTVL.

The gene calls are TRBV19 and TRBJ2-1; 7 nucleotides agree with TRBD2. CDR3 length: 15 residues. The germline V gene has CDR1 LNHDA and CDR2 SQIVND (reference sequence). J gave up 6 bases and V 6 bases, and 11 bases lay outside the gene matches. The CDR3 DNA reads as TGTGCCAGTAGCAAAATCGGGACTACCATCAATGAGCAGTTCTTC. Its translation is CASSKIGTTINEQFF.

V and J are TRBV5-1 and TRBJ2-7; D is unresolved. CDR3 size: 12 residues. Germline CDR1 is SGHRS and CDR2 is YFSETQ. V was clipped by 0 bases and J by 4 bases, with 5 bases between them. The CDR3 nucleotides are TGCGCCAGCAGCTTGGGCAGGTACGAGCAGTACTTC. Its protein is CASSLGRYEQYF.

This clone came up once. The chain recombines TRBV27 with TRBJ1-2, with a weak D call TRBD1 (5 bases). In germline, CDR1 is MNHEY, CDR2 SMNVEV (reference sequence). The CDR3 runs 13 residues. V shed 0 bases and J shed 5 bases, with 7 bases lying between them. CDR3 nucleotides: TGTGCCAGCAGTTTATCGGCAGGGTATGGCTACACCTTC. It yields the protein CASSLSAGYGYTF.

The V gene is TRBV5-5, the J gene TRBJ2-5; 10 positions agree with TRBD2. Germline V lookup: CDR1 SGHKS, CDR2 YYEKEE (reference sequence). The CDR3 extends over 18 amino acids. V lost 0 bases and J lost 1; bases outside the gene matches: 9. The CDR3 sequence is CASSLGASGGEVQETQYF. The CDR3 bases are TGTGCCAGCAGCTTGGGGGCTAGCGGGGGAGAAGTCCAAGAGACCCAGTACTTC.

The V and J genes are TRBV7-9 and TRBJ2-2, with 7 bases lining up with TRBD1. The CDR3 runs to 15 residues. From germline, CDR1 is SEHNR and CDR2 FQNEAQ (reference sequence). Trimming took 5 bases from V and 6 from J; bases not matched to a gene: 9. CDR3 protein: CASSPQQGKAGELFF. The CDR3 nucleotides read TGTGCCAGCAGCCCACAACAGGGGAAGGCCGGGGAGCTGTTTTTT.

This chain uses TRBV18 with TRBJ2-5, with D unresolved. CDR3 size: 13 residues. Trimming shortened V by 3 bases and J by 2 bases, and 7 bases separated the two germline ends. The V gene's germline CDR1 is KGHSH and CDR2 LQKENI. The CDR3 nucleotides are TGTGCCAGCTCACCGGCATCACAAGAGACCCAGTACTTC. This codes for CASSPASQETQYF.

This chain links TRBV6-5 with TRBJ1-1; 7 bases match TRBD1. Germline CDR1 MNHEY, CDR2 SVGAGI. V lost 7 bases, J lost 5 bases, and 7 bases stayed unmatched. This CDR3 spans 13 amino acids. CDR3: CASNRQGATEAFF. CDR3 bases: TGTGCCAGCAACCGACAGGGAGCAACTGAAGCTTTCTTT.

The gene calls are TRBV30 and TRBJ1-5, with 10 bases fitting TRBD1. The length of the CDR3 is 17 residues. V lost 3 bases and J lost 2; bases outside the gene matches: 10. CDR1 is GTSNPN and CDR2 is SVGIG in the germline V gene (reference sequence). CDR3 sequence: CAWRADRGSLGNQPQHF. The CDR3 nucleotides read TGTGCCTGGAGGGCGGACAGGGGGTCGTTGGGCAATCAGCCCCAGCATTTT.

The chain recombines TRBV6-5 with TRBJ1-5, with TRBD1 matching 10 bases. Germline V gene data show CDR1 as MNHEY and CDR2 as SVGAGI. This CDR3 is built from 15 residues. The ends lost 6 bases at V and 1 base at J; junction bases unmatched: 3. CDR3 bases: TGTGCCAGCAGCCGACAGGGGGCCAGCAATCAGCCCCAGCATTTT. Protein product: CASSRQGASNQPQHF.

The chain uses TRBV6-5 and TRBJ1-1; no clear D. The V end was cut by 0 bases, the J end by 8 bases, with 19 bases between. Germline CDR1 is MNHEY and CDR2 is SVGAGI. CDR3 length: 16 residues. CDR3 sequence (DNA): TGTGCCAGCAGTTACTCGAGTTGGAGGGCCGAGGACGAAGCTTTCTTT. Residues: CASSYSSWRAEDEAFF.

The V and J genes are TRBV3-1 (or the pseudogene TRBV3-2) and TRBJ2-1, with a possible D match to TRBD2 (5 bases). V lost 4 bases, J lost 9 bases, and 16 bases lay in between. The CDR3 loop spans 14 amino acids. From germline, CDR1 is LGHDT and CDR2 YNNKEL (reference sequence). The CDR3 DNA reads TGTGCCAGCAGCCCGTCTCGGGGTACTGCTGAGCAGTTCTTC. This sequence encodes CASSPSRGTAEQFF.

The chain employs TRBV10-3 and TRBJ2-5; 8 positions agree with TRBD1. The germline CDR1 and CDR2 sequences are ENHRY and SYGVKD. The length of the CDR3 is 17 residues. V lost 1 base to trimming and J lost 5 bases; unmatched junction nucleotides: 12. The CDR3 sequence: CAISEWELGQGVETQYF. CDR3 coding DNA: TGTGCCATCAGTGAGTGGGAGCTAGGACAGGGAGTGGAGACCCAGTACTTC.

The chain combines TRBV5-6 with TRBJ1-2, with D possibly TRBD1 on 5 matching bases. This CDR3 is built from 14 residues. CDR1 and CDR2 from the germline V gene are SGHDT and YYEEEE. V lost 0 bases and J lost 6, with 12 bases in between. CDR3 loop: CASSLGRGRDGYTF. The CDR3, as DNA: TGTGCCAGCAGCTTGGGGAGGGGACGTGATGGCTACACCTTC. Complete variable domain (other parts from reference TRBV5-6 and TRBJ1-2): DAGVTQSPTHLIKTRGQQVTLRCSPKSGHDTVSWYQQALGQGPQFIFQYYEEEERQRGNFPDRFSGHQFPNYSSELNVNALLLGDSALYLCASSLGRGRDGYTFGSGTRLTVV.

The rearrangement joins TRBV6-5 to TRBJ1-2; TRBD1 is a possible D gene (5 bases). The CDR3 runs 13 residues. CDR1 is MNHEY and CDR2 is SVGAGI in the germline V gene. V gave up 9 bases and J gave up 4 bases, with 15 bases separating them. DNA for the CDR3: TGTGCCAGTTCCGATCAGGGAGGCTATGGCTACACCTTC. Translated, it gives CASSDQGGYGYTF.

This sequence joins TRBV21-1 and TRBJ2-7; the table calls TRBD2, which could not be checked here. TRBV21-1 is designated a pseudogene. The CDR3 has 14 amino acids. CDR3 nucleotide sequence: TGTGCCAGCAGCCCGCGGGGGAGGGTCTACGAGCAGTACGTC. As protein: CASSPRGRVYEQYV.

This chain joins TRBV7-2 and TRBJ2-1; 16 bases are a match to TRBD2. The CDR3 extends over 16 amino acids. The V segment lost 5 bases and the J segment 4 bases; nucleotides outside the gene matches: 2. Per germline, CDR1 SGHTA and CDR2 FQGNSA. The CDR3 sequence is CASSTGLAGGYNEQFF. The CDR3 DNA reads TGTGCCAGCAGCACGGGACTAGCGGGGGGGTACAATGAGCAGTTCTTC.

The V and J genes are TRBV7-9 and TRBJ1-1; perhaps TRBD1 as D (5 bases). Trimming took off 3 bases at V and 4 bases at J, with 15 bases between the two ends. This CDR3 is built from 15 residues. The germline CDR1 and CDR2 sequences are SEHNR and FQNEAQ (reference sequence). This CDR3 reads CASSFPAGVGTEAFF. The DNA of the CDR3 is TGTGCCAGCAGCTTCCCGGCGGGGGTGGGCACTGAAGCTTTCTTT. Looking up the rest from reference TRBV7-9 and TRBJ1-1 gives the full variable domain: DTGVSQNPRHKITKRGQNVTFRCDPISEHNRLYWYRQTLGQGPEFLTYFQNEAQLEKSRLLSDRFSAERPKGSFSTLEIQRTEQGDSAMYLCASSFPAGVGTEAFFGQGTRLTVV.

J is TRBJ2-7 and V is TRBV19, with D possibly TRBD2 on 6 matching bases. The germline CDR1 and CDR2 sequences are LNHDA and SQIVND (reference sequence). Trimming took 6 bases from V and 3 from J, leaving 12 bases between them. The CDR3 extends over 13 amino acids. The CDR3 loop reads CASRENGGYEQYF. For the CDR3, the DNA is TGTGCCAGTAGAGAAAACGGGGGCTACGAGCAGTACTTC.